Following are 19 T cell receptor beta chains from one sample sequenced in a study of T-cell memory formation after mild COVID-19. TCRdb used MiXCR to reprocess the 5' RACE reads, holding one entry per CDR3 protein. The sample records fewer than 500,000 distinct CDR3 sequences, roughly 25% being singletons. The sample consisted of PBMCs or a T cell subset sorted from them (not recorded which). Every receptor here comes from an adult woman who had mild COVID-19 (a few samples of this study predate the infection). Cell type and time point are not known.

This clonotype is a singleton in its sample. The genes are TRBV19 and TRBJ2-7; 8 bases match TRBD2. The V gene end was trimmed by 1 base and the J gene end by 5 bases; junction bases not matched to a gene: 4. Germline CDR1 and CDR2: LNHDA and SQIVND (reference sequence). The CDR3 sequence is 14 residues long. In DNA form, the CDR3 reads TGTGCCAGTAGTATAGCGGGAGGGGACCACGAGCAGTACTTC. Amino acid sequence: CASSIAGGDHEQYF.

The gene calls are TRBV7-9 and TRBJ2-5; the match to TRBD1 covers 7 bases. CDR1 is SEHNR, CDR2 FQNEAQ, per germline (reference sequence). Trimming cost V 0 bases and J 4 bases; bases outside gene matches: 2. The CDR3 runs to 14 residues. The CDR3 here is CASSLAGGSETQYF. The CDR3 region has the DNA TGTGCCAGCAGCTTAGCAGGGGGCTCAGAGACCCAGTACTTC.

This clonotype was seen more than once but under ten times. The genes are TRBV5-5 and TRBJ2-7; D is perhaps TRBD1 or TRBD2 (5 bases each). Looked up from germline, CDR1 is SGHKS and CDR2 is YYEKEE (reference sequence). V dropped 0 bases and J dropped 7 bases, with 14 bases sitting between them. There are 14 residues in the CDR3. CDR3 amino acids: CASSLGDGAREQYF. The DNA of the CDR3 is TGTGCCAGCAGCTTGGGGGACGGGGCGCGGGAGCAGTACTTC.

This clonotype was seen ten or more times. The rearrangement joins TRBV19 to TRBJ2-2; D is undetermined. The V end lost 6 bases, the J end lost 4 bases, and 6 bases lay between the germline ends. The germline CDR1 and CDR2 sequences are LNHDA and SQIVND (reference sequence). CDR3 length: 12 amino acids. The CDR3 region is CASRGFTGELFF. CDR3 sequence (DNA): TGTGCCAGTAGGGGTTTCACCGGGGAGCTGTTTTTT.

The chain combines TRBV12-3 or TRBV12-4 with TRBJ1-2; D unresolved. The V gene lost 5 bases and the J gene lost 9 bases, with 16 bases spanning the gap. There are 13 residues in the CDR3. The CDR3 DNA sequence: TGTGCCAGCAGTCCCAGTCGAGGGCAACGCTACACCTTC. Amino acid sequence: CASSPSRGQRYTF.

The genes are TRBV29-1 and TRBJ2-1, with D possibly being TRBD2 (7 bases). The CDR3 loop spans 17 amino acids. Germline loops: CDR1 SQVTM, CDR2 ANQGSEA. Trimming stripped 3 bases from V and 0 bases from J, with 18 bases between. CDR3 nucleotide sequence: TGCAGCGTTGAGTTTTTTTCGCGGGGGCCCTCCTACAATGAGCAGTTCTTC. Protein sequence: CSVEFFSRGPSYNEQFF.

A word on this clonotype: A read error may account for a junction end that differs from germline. CDR3 in amino acids: CASSQREQGLYGQYF. DNA of the CDR3: TGTGCCAGCAGCCAGAGGGAACAGGGGCTCTACGGGCAGTACTTC. The chain joins TRBV14 to TRBJ2-7; TRBD1 agrees at 7 bases. There are 15 residues in the CDR3. Germline V gene sequence: CDR1 SGHDN, CDR2 FVKESK. Based on the CDR3 plus reference TRBV14 and TRBJ2-7, the full variable domain is EAGVTQFPSHSVIEKGQTVTLRCDPISGHDNLYWYRRVMGKEIKFLLHFVKESKQDESGMPNNRFLAERTGGTYSTLKVQPAELEDSGVYFCASSQREQGLYGQYFGPGTRLTVT.

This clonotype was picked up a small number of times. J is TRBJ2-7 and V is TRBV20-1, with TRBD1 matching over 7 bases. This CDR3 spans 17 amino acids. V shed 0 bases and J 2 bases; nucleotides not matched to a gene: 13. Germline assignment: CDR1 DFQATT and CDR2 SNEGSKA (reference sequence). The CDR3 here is CSARDLPPGGVTYEQYF. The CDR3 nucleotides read TGCAGTGCTAGAGATCTCCCCCCAGGGGGTGTAACCTACGAGCAGTACTTC.

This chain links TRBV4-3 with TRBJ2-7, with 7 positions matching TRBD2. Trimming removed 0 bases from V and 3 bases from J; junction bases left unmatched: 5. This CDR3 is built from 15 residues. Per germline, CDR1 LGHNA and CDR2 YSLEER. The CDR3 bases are TGCGCCAGCAGCCAAGATGCTAGGGACTACTACGAGCAGTACTTC. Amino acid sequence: CASSQDARDYYEQYF.

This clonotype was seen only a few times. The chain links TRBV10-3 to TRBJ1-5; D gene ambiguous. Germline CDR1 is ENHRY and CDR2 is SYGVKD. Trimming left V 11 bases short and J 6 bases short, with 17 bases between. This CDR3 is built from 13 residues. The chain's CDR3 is CAGGPDGAQPQHF. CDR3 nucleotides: TGTGCCGGCGGCCCGGACGGAGCTCAGCCCCAGCATTTT.

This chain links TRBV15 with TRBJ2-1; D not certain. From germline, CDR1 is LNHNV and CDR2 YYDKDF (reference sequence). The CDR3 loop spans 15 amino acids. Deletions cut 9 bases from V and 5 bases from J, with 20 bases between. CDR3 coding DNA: TGTGCCACGGGGTCGGCTAGTCGTTGGAACAATGAGCAGTTCTTC. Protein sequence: CATGSASRWNNEQFF.

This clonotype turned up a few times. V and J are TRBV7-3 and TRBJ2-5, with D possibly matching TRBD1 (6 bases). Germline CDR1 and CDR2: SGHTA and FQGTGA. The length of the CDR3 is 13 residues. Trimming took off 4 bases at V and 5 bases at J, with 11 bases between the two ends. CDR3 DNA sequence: TGTGCCAGCAGCTGGACAGACGGGGAGACCCAGTACTTC. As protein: CASSWTDGETQYF.

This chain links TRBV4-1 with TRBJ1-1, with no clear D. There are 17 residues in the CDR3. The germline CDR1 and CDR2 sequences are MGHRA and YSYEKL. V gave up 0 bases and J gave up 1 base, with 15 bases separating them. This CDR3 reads CASSQDGGVSPNTEAFF. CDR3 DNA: TGCGCCAGCAGCCAAGATGGCGGGGTCAGCCCGAACACTGAAGCTTTCTTT.

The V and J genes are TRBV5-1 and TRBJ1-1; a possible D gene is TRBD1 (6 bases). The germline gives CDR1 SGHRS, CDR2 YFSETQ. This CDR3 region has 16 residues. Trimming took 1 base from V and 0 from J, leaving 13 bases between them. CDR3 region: CASSLPGGSMNTEAFF. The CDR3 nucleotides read TGCGCCAGCAGCTTGCCGGGGGGCTCAATGAACACTGAAGCTTTCTTT.

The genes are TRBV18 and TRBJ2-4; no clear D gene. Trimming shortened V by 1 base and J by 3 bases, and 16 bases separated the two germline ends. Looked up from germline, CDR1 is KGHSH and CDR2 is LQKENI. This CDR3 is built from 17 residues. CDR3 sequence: CASSPLGLLSGKNIQYF. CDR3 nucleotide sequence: TGTGCCAGCTCACCACTGGGCCTTCTCTCCGGCAAAAACATTCAGTACTTC.

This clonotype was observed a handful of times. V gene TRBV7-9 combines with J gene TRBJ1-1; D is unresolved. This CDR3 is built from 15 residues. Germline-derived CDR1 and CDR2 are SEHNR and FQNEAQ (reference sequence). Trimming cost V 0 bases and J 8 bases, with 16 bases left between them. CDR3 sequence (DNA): TGTGCCAGCAGCTTAGCGCGGGCAGGTCAAAAGGAAGCTTTCTTT. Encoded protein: CASSLARAGQKEAFF.

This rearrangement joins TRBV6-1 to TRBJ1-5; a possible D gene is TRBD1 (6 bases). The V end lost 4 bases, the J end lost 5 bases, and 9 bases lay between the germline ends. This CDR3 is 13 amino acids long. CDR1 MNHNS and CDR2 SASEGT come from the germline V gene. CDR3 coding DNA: TGTGCCAGCAGTGGGACAGTGGATCAGCCCCAGCATTTT. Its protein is CASSGTVDQPQHF.

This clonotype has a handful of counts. CDR3 DNA: TGTGCCAGCAACCGACAAGCAGATACGCAGTATTTT. This codes for CASNRQADTQYF. This chain uses TRBV9 with TRBJ2-3; D remains unclear. Germline loops: CDR1 SGDLS, CDR2 YYNGEE. The V end lost 6 bases, the J end lost 4 bases, and 9 bases lay between the germline ends. This CDR3 region has 12 residues.

Written as DNA, the CDR3 is TGCAGTGCTAGAGTCGTTAGCTCCTACGAGCAGTACTTC. Encoded protein: CSARVVSSYEQYF. The chain uses TRBV20-1 and TRBJ2-7; D call uncertain. CDR3 length equals 13 residues. The ends were cut back, 1 base at V and 0 bases at J, with 7 bases in the middle. Germline assignment: CDR1 DFQATT and CDR2 SNEGSKA (reference sequence).